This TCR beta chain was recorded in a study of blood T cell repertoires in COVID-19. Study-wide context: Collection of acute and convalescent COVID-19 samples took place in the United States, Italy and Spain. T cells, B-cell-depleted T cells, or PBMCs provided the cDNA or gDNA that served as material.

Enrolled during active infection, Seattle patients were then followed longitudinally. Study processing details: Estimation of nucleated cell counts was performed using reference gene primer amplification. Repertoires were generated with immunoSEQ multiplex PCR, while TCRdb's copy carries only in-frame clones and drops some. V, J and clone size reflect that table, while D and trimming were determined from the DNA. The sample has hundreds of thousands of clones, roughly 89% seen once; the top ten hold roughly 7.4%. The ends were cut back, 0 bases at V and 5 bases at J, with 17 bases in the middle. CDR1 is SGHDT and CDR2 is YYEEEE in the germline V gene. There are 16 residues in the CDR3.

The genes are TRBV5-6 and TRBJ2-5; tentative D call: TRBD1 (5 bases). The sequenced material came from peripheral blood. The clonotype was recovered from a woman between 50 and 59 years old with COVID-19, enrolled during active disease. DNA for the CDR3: TGTGCCAGCAGCTTGGAGTGGTCAGGGCCCAAGGAGACCCAGTACTTC. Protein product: CASSLEWSGPKETQYF.